This T cell receptor beta chain was documented in a study of blood T cell repertoires in COVID-19. Study-level information: Specimens from acute and convalescent COVID-19 originated in the United States, Italy and Spain. PBMCs, B-cell-depleted T cells, or T cells provided the cDNA or gDNA that made up the material.

In the original analysis: Counts of nucleated cells, estimated from reference gene primer amplification, were obtained. The protocol was immunoSEQ multiplex PCR, while the TCRdb copy is restricted to in-frame clones and leaves out a portion. Clone size and V and J calls were adopted from that table, with D and trimming inferred from the DNA. Seen here are around 180,000 clones, approximately 79% observed once, and the top ten hold 3%. Germline V gene lookup returns CDR1 LNHDA and CDR2 SQIVND (reference sequence). The CDR3 loop spans 12 amino acids. V was clipped by 3 bases and J by 9 bases, with 9 bases between them.

The clonotype was recovered from a woman of 80 years or more with acute or convalescent COVID-19. This chain connects TRBV19 to TRBJ2-1; D is unclear. Sequencing was performed on peripheral blood. DNA of the CDR3: TGTGCCAGTAGTATTTCCCGGTTTGAGCAGTTCTTC. It codes for CASSISRFEQFF.